This TCR beta chain was identified in a study of T-cell reconstitution after alpha-beta-depleted transplantation in children. Overall study findings and caveats: The study reportedly traced alpha-beta T cells about two months after transplant to several hundred expanded graft clones. After transplant, high TCRbeta diversity at day 60 in some patients arose from surviving recipient T cells and thymic progenitors. A year had passed since transplant, and T-cell counts and diversity by then came mostly from newly produced T cells.

Remarks on this clonotype: As yet, its antigen is unknown.

Unique molecular identifiers featured in how the TCRbeta library was prepared. TCRdb used MiXCR to reprocess the PCR reads, holding one entry per CDR3 protein. This sample has about 200,000 distinct CDR3 sequences, with around 9.2% found just once. The CDR3 loop spans 15 amino acids. The V gene's germline CDR1 is SEHNR and CDR2 FQNEAQ (reference sequence). V shed 2 bases and J shed 3 bases, with 13 bases lying between them. This chain joins TRBV7-9 and TRBJ1-2; D gene ambiguous. This receptor was taken from a male patient aged 2-15 years who had a stem cell transplant for acute myeloid leukemia, so the T cells may come from the graft donor. This material consisted of PBMCs, mostly from graft donor cells, taken 360 days after TCRalphabeta/CD19-depleted stem cell transplant. The CDR3 nucleotides read TGTGCCAGCAGCTTAAAGGGAAACAGCTACTATGGCTACACCTTC. Its protein is CASSLKGNSYYGYTF.